This TCR beta chain emerged from a study of PD-1 blockade in mismatch repair-deficient tumors. Trimming stripped 0 bases from V and 6 bases from J, with 15 bases between. This CDR3 has 16 amino acids. The germline V gene encodes CDR1 LGHNA and CDR2 YSLEER. Assay used: immunoSEQ multiplex PCR; TCRdb lists only in-frame clones, some missing. The repertoire consists of 100,000 to 150,000 clones, with 88% occurring once and the leading ten covering 10% to 15%. This receptor was obtained from an adult with mismatch repair-deficient cancer. Material: peripheral blood, obtained roughly 67 weeks after starting pembrolizumab. The chain recombines TRBV4-3 with TRBJ1-5; D is perhaps TRBD1 (6 bases). The chain's CDR3 is CASSQDPRQAGQPQHF. Written as DNA, the CDR3 is TGCGCCAGCAGCCAAGATCCCCGACAGGCAGGTCAGCCCCAGCATTTT.